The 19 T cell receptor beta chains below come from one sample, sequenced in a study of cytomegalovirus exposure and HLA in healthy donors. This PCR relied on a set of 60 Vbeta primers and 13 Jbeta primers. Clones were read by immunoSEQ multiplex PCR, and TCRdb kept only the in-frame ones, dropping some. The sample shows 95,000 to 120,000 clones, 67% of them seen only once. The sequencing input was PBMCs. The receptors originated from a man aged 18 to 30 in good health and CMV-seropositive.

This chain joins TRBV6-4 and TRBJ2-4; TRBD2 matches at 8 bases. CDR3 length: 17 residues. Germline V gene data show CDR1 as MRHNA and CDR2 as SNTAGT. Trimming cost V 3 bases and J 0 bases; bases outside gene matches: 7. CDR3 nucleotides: TGTGCCAGCAGTGATTCCCTAGCGGGTATAGCCAAAAACATTCAGTACTTC. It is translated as CASSDSLAGIAKNIQYF.

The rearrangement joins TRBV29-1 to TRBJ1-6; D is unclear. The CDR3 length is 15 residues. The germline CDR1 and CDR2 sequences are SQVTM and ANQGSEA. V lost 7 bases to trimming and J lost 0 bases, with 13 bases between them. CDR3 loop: CSAKDGLSYNSPLHF. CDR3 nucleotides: TGCAGCGCCAAGGACGGACTCTCCTATAATTCACCCCTCCACTTT.

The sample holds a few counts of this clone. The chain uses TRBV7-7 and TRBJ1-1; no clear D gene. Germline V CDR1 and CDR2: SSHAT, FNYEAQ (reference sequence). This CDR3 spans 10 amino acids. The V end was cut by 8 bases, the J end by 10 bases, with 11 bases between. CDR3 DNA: TGTGCCAGCGTGCTCGCGGGAGCTTTCTTT. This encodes CASVLAGAFF.

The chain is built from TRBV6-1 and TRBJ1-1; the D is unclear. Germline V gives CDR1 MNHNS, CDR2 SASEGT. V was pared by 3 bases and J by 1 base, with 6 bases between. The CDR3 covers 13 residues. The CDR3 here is CASSDTENTEAFF. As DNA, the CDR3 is TGTGCCAGCAGTGATACAGAGAACACTGAAGCTTTCTTT.

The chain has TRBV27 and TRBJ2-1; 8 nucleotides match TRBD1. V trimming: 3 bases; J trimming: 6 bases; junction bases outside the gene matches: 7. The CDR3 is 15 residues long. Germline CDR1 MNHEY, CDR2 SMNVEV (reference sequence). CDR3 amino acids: CASSFPGGLSNEQFF. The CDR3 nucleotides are TGTGCCAGCAGTTTTCCAGGGGGCCTGAGCAATGAGCAGTTCTTC.

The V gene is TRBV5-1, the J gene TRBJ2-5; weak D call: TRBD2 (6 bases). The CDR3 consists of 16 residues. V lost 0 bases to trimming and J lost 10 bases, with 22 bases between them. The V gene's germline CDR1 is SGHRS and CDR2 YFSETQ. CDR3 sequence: CASSLGTGTRDWVQYF. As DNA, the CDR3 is TGCGCCAGCAGCTTGGGGACCGGGACCCGGGACTGGGTCCAGTACTTC.

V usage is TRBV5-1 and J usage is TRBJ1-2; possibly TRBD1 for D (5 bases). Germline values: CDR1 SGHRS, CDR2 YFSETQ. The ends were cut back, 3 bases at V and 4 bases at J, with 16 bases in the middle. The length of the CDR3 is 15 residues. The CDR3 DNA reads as TGCGCCAGCAGCTGGGGGGGGGAAAGCCCCTATGGCTACACCTTC. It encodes CASSWGGESPYGYTF.

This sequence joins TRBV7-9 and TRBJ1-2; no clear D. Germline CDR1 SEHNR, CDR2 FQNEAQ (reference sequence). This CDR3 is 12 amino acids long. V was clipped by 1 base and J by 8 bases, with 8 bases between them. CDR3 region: CASSLGGLGYTF. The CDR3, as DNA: TGTGCCAGCAGCTTAGGAGGGTTAGGCTACACCTTC.

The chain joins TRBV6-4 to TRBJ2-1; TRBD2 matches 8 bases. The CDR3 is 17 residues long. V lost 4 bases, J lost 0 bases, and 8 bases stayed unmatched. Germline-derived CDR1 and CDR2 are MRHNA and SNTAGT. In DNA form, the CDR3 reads TGTGCCAGCAGTGCTCTCCCACGGGGGGGCTCCTACAATGAGCAGTTCTTC. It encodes CASSALPRGGSYNEQFF.

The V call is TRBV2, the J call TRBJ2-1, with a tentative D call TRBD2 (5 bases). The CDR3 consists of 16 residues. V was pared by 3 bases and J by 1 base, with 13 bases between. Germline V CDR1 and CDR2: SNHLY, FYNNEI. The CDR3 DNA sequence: TGTGCCAGCAGTGAGTTAGCGCCTAATTCCTACAATGAGCAGTTCTTC. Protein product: CASSELAPNSYNEQFF.

DNA for the CDR3: TGTGCCATCAGTGATGAGGCCTCCTACGAGCAGTACTTC. Translated, it gives CAISDEASYEQYF. The rearrangement uses TRBV10-3 and TRBJ2-7; D is unclear. Germline assignment: CDR1 ENHRY and CDR2 SYGVKD. Trimming pared 3 bases from V and 0 bases from J, leaving 6 bases between. This CDR3 is 13 amino acids long.

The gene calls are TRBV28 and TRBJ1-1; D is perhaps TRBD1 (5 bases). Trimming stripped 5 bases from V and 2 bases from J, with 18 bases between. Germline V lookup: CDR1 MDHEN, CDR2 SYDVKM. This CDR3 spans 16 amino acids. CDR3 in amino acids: CASSTHPGGGNTEAFF. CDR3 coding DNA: TGTGCCAGCAGTACCCACCCCGGGGGTGGAAACACTGAAGCTTTCTTT. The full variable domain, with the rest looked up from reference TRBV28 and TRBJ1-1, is DVKVTQSSRYLVKRTGEKVFLECVQDMDHENMFWYRQDPGLGLRLIYFSYDVKMKEKGDIPEGYSVSREKKERFSLILESASTNQTSMYLCASSTHPGGGNTEAFFGQGTRLTVV.

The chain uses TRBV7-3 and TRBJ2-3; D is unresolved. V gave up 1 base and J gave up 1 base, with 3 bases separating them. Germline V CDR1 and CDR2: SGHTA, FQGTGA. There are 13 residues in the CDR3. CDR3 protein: CASSLRRTDTQYF. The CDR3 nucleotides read TGTGCCAGCAGCTTAAGGCGCACAGATACGCAGTATTTT.

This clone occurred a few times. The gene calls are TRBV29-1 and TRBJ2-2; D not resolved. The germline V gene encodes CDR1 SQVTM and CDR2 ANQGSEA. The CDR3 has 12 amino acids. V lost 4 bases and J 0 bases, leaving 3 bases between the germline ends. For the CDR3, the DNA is TGCAGCGTTGTAGCGAACACCGGGGAGCTGTTTTTT. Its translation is CSVVANTGELFF.

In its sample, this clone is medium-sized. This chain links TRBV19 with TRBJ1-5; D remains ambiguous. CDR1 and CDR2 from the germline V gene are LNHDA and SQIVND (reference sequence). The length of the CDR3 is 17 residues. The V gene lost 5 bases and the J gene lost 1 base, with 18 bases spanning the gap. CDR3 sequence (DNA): TGTGCCAGTAGTCCTGACGGGGTCGCTTGGAGCAATCAGCCCCAGCATTTT. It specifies CASSPDGVAWSNQPQHF.

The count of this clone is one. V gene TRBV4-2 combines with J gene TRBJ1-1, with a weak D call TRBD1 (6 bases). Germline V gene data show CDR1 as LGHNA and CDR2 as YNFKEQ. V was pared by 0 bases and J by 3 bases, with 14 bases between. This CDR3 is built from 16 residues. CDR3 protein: CASSQDQGNLDTEAFF. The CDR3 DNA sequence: TGTGCCAGCAGCCAAGATCAGGGGAATCTGGACACTGAAGCTTTCTTT.

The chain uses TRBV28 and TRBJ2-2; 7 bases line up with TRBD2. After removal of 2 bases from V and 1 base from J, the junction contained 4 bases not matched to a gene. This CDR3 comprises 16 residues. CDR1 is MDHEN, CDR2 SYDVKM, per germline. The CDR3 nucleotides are TGTGCCAGCAGTTTACGGGGCGGGGGGAACACCGGGGAGCTGTTTTTT. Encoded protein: CASSLRGGGNTGELFF.

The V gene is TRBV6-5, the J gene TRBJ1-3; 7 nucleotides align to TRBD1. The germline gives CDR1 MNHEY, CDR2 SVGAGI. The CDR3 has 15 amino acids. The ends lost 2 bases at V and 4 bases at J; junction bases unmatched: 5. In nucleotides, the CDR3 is TGTGCCAGCAGTTACGACAGGGCTCCCGGAAACACCATATATTTT. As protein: CASSYDRAPGNTIYF.

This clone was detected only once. The CDR3 region is CASSPWTGNEQFF. The CDR3 coding sequence is TGCGCCAGCAGCCCATGGACAGGGAATGAGCAGTTCTTC. V and J are TRBV5-1 and TRBJ2-1, with TRBD1 matching over 8 bases. Germline CDR1 and CDR2: SGHRS and YFSETQ. The CDR3 extends over 13 amino acids. The V segment lost 4 bases and the J segment 7 bases; nucleotides outside the gene matches: 4.